The clone carrying this T cell receptor beta chain has at least ten counts. Its specificity is unknown. This sample stems from a study of T cells after posttransplantation cyclophosphamide. Overall study findings and caveats: Recipient CMV seropositivity and CMV reactivation strongly tracked TRB clonality. Tissue-infiltrating T cells from skin or gut overlapped little with blood T cells. Donor CD8+ memory clones often dominated recipient blood repertoires at later times.

Data came from immunoSEQ multiplex PCR; TCRdb stores just in-frame clones and leaves some out. Recorded here are 20,000 to 30,000 clones, none singletons. Germline V gives CDR1 SGHAT, CDR2 FQNNGV. The CDR3 covers 15 residues. Trimming stripped 2 bases from V and 1 base from J, with 11 bases between. On the day of bone marrow donation, the related graft donor provided peripheral blood. The rearrangement links TRBV11-2 to TRBJ1-1; TRBD1 might be the D (6 bases). Input material: PBMCs. This receptor was identified in a man aged 50-59 years in good health, CMV-negative, and a related stem cell transplant donor. The CDR3 DNA reads as TGTGCCAGCAGCTTATTGACAGGAGGGAACACTGAAGCTTTCTTT. Protein: CASSLLTGGNTEAFF. The entire variable domain, with the rest obtained from reference TRBV11-2 and TRBJ1-1, is as follows: EAGVAQSPRYKIIEKRQSVAFWCNPISGHATLYWYQQILGQGPKLLIQFQNNGVVDDSQLPKDRFSAERLKGVDSTLKIQPAKLEDSAVYLCASSLLTGGNTEAFFGQGTRLTVV.